Below, 15 T cell receptor beta chains from the same sample are listed, as sequenced in a study of blood T cell repertoires in COVID-19. Produced via immunoSEQ multiplex PCR; TCRdb's table is partial and in-frame only. The sample contains under 200,000 clones, around three quarters of which appear only once. Sequences were obtained from PBMCs or T cells enriched from blood (not recorded which). The receptors originated from a woman between 65 and 79 years old in a cohort exposed to, infected with or recovered from COVID-19 (not recorded which).

The CDR3 nucleotides are TGCGCCAGCAGCCCTGGACTAGCGATACGCTACAATGAGCAGTTCTTC. Translation: CASSPGLAIRYNEQFF. The J gene is TRBJ2-1, the V gene TRBV4-1, with TRBD2 matching 9 bases. With 4 bases clipped from V and 3 bases from J, the junction kept 7 bases outside the gene matches. Germline values: CDR1 MGHRA, CDR2 YSYEKL. The CDR3 is 16 residues long.

This rearrangement joins TRBV11-1 to TRBJ2-1; unclear D gene. CDR1 and CDR2 (germline): SGHAT, FQDESV (reference sequence). The V and J ends lost 5 bases and 4 bases respectively, with 9 bases between them. The CDR3 is 13 amino acids. The CDR3 DNA follows: TGTGCCAGCAGCAAGACAACATACAATGAGCAGTTCTTC. The encoded protein is CASSKTTYNEQFF. Combining the CDR3 with reference TRBV11-1 and TRBJ2-1 gives the whole variable domain EAEVAQSPRYKITEKSQAVAFWCDPISGHATLYWYRQILGQGPELLVQFQDESVVDDSQLPKDRFSAERLKGVDSTLKIQPAELGDSAMYLCASSKTTYNEQFFGPGTRLTVL.

This clone came up a few times. The genes are TRBV10-2 and TRBJ1-5, with D perhaps TRBD1 (5 bases). V was trimmed by 7 bases and J by 1 base, leaving 14 bases between them. This CDR3 has 15 residues. Looked up from germline, CDR1 is WSHSY and CDR2 is SAAADI. As DNA, the CDR3 is TGCGCCAGCACAACAGACGCAGGGAGCAATCAGCCCCAGCATTTT. Translated: CASTTDAGSNQPQHF.

This chain links TRBV19 with TRBJ1-1, with a weak D call TRBD1 (5 bases). This CDR3 comprises 14 residues. Trimming pared 5 bases from V and 2 bases from J, leaving 12 bases between. Germline-derived CDR1 and CDR2 are LNHDA and SQIVND (reference sequence). DNA for the CDR3: TGTGCCAGTAGTGTAGGGGCCGGTAACACTGAAGCTTTCTTT. It specifies CASSVGAGNTEAFF.

The chain combines TRBV7-2 with TRBJ2-1, with unresolved D. The germline CDR1 and CDR2 sequences are SGHTA and FQGNSA. The CDR3 loop spans 12 amino acids. Trimming cost V 4 bases and J 6 bases, with 7 bases left between them. CDR3 sequence (DNA): TGTGCCAGCAGCTATATTCGCAATGAGCAGTTCTTC. As protein: CASSYIRNEQFF.

The rearrangement uses TRBV14 and TRBJ2-1; TRBD2 agrees at 11 bases. CDR3 length: 16 residues. Germline-derived CDR1 and CDR2 are SGHDN and FVKESK. The V gene end was trimmed by 4 bases and the J gene end by 5 bases; junction bases not matched to a gene: 7. The DNA for the CDR3 is TGTGCCAGCAGCCGGTTGACTAGCGGGAAGGACAATGAGCAGTTCTTC. Translated: CASSRLTSGKDNEQFF.

This clone has more than one count but fewer than ten. CDR3 bases: TGTGCCAGCAGCGCCGGGACAGGGGGGAGTAGCAATCAGCCCCAGCATTTT. This codes for CASSAGTGGSSNQPQHF. The rearrangement uses TRBV9 and TRBJ1-5, with 11 nucleotides matching TRBD1. The junction had 5 bases not matched to a gene; V was cut back by 3 bases and J by 0 bases. CDR1 is SGDLS, CDR2 YYNGEE, per germline. CDR3 length: 17 amino acids.

In DNA, the CDR3 is TGTGCCAGCAGCTTAGGGGACAGGGCTAGTAATGAGCAGTTCTTC. It specifies CASSLGDRASNEQFF. V usage is TRBV11-2 and J usage is TRBJ2-1, with 9 bases matching TRBD1. J lost 7 bases, V lost 1 base, and 5 bases had no gene match. Germline loops: CDR1 SGHAT, CDR2 FQNNGV. The CDR3 spans 15 residues.

This chain links TRBV4-1 with TRBJ2-3; D uncertain. This CDR3 is built from 13 residues. V dropped 4 bases and J dropped 4 bases, with 9 bases sitting between them. The germline V gene encodes CDR1 MGHRA and CDR2 YSYEKL. CDR3 in amino acids: CASSLRGADTQYF. The CDR3, as DNA: TGCGCCAGCAGCCTGCGCGGCGCAGATACGCAGTATTTT.

The chain employs TRBV7-9 and TRBJ2-5; TRBD2 agrees at 8 bases. The junction had 3 bases not matched to a gene; V was cut back by 4 bases and J by 5 bases. CDR3 length: 13 amino acids. The germline gives CDR1 SEHNR, CDR2 FQNEAQ (reference sequence). CDR3 amino acids: CASSSSGGETQYF. The DNA of the CDR3 is TGTGCCAGCAGCTCCTCGGGGGGGGAGACCCAGTACTTC.

Worth noting for this clone: Within the sample, other DNA sequences also encode this same CDR3. The chain joins TRBV12-3 or TRBV12-4 to TRBJ1-1; D is uncertain. Trimming stripped 7 bases from V and 1 base from J, with 10 bases between. The CDR3 has 13 residues. CDR3 nucleotide sequence: TGTGCCAGCACCCCCCGAGAGAACACTGAAGCTTTCTTT. It encodes CASTPRENTEAFF.

This clone was picked up many times. V gene TRBV24-1 combines with J gene TRBJ1-2, with D possibly being TRBD1 (6 bases). Trimming took off 2 bases at V and 0 bases at J, with 15 bases between the two ends. The germline CDR1 and CDR2 sequences are KGHDR and SFDVKD. The CDR3 covers 17 residues. Here the CDR3 DNA reads TGTGCCACCAGTGATTCGACAGGTCGGCGCGCTAACTATGGCTACACCTTC. It specifies CATSDSTGRRANYGYTF.

The chain carries TRBV12-5 and TRBJ2-5; D remains ambiguous. Looked up from germline, CDR1 is LGHNT and CDR2 is FRNRAP. The CDR3 covers 14 residues. V dropped 2 bases and J dropped 4 bases, with 11 bases sitting between them. CDR3 protein: CASGLWASGETQYF. Here the CDR3 DNA reads TGTGCTAGTGGTTTGTGGGCTTCAGGAGAGACCCAGTACTTC. The variable domain in full, with the rest retrieved from reference TRBV12-5 and TRBJ2-5, is DARVTQTPRHKVTEMGQEVTMRCQPILGHNTVFWYRQTMMQGLELLAYFRNRAPLDDSGMPKDRFSAEMPDATLATLKIQPSEPRDSAVYFCASGLWASGETQYFGPGTRLLVL.

This clone was detected only a few times. The same CDR3 can be traced to other DNA sequences in this sample. This sequence joins TRBV19 and TRBJ1-2; the match to TRBD1 covers 9 bases. V shed 3 bases and J 6 bases; nucleotides not matched to a gene: 2. This CDR3 is built from 13 residues. In germline, CDR1 is LNHDA, CDR2 SQIVND (reference sequence). The CDR3 loop is CASSIGTGNGYTF. CDR3 bases: TGTGCCAGTAGTATCGGGACAGGGAATGGCTACACCTTC. Complete variable domain (other parts from reference TRBV19 and TRBJ1-2): DGGITQSPKYLFRKEGQNVTLSCEQNLNHDAMYWYRQDPGQGLRLIYYSQIVNDFQKGDIAEGYSVSREKKESFPLTVTSAQKNPTAFYLCASSIGTGNGYTFGSGTRLTVV.

V is TRBV5-6 and J is TRBJ2-5, with TRBD2 identical over 9 bases. The J segment lost 2 bases and the V segment lost 3 bases, leaving 5 bases of the junction unmatched. The CDR3 totals 15 residues. Germline-derived CDR1 and CDR2 are SGHDT and YYEEEE. CDR3 nucleotides: TGTGCCAGCAGCTCTAGCGGGAACGGGCAAGAGACCCAGTACTTC. Protein sequence: CASSSSGNGQETQYF.